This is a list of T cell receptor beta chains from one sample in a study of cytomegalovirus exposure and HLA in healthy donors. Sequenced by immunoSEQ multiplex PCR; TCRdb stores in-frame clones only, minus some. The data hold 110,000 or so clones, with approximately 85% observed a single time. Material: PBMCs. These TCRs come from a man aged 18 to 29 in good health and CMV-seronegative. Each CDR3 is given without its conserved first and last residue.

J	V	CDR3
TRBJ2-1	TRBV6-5	ASSYDNWANEQF
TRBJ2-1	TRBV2	ASRDLKLRDSVNNEQF
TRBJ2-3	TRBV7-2	ASSLVRPSGTSTDTQY
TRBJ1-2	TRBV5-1	ASSLGRSNYGYT
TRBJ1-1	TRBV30	AWILRGGTEAF
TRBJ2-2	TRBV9	ASSVPGGSGELF
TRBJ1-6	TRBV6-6	ASTLGQGAYNSPLH
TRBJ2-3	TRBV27	ASSLYVGGPYTQY
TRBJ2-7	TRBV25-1	ASSEYSSYEQY
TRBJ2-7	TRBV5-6	ASSLDGTGVVEQY
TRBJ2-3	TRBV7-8	ASTLARTDTQY
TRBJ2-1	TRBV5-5	ASSMVTKEQF
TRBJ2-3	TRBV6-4	ASSDGGSTDTQY
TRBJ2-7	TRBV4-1	ASSQGLGAAGEQY
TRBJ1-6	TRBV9	ASSVDSRAEDNSPLH
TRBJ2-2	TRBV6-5	ASGRATGELF
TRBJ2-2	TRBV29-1	SALNGGTNTGELF
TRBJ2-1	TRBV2	ASSQLGTGVGEQF
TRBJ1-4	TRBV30	AWGDWGGRTKKLF
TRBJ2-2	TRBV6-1	ASRNTRNTGELF
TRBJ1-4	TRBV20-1	SARDPGGLF
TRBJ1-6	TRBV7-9	ASSPQSGGVNSPLH
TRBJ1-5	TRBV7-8	ASSLATVDNQPQH
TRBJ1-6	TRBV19	ASMGGHNSPLH
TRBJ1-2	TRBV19	ASSISVRSNYGYT
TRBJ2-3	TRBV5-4	ASSTDFYTQY
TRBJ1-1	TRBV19	ASSKREGLGNTEAF
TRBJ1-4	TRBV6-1	ASRRQGESEKLF
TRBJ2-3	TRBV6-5	ASSYSGAGTDTQY
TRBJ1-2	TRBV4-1	ASSQEERGVYGYT
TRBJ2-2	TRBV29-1	SFRGGRDTGELF
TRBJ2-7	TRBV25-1	ASSETSGSYEQY
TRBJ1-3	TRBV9	ASSARQGVGGNTIY
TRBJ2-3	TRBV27	ASSPKTGAVADTQY
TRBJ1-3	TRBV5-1	ASSLGLGEMGNTIY